This is a list of T cell receptor beta chains from one sample in a study of T cell responses to AZD1222 COVID-19 vaccine. The repertoire was sequenced with immunoSEQ multiplex PCR; TCRdb's copy has only in-frame clones and lacks some. Found here are about 140,000 clones, over 85% of them singletons; the top ten hold 1.9%. Sequenced here: peripheral blood, sampled on day 0 of AZD1222 vaccination. The receptors shown here come from an adult in good health. CDR3s leave out the opening cysteine and the closing phenylalanine or tryptophan.

v_call	j_call	cdr3_aa
TRBV2	TRBJ1-5	ASRIDRISNQPQH
TRBV19	TRBJ1-1	ASSTTRWSMNTEAF
TRBV3-1/TRBV3-2	TRBJ1-2	ASSQYKDGFYGYT
TRBV2	TRBJ1-2	ASRPSGVPGQGTNYGYT
TRBV9	TRBJ1-3	ASSGNTIY
TRBV30	TRBJ1-1	AWSLSLNRGTEAF
TRBV6-5	TRBJ2-2	ASRQGNTGELF
TRBV27	TRBJ1-2	ASSARQDGDYGYT
TRBV19	TRBJ1-4	ASSTVEGTAEKLF
TRBV5-5	TRBJ2-3	ASSLVASGSTDTQY
TRBV3-1/TRBV3-2	TRBJ1-2	ASSQDVLPGAGGYT
TRBV5-3	TRBJ1-6	ARSLKGHNSPLH
TRBV7-2	TRBJ1-2	ASSLGNRGQGYT
TRBV19	TRBJ1-5	ASSADRVSQPQH
TRBV4-3	TRBJ2-2	ASSPNAHTGELF
TRBV29-1	TRBJ2-1	SVQGTSGRGNEQF
TRBV15	TRBJ1-6	ATSRGVGYSPLH
TRBV14	TRBJ1-1	ASSHRPGAMNTEAF
TRBV6-2/TRBV6-3	TRBJ1-1	ASSYPGLRVEAF
TRBV14	TRBJ2-7	ASSPRVASPYEQY
TRBV4-3	TRBJ2-6	ASSRSGTGDSGANVLT
TRBV4-1	TRBJ2-3	ASSQEWVGDTQY
TRBV5-1	TRBJ1-2	ASSLVFGPGYT
TRBV2	TRBJ1-5	ASTAGPNQPQH
TRBV2	TRBJ1-2	ASSVDTGGGYT
TRBV6-2/TRBV6-3	TRBJ1-1	ASSYSFVRNTEAF
TRBV7-3	TRBJ2-7	ASSLNPDSYEQY
TRBV10-1	TRBJ2-3	ASTPAGIKDTQY
TRBV11-2	TRBJ1-1	ASSSSPGPTATEAF
TRBV6-5	TRBJ1-1	ASTKQGGTEAF
TRBV19	TRBJ1-1	ASSMSGIAF
TRBV7-8	TRBJ2-1	ASYGGADNEQF
TRBV19	TRBJ2-2	ASSILKIRVDTGELF
TRBV5-5	TRBJ1-4	ASSLMPGGVDEKLF
TRBV5-4	TRBJ1-1	ASSLQGFEAF
TRBV6-2/TRBV6-3	TRBJ2-2	ASSYRFAGELF
TRBV19	TRBJ1-4	ASSSVVNEKLF
TRBV10-1	TRBJ1-2	ASSATEYYGYT
TRBV5-1	TRBJ2-1	ASSLVMNEQF
TRBV6-5	TRBJ2-7	ASSYSGQGSYEQY
TRBV28	TRBJ1-2	ASSPDSRNYGYT
TRBV2	TRBJ2-1	ASTNQNEQF
TRBV19	TRBJ1-1	ASSIVGGQGKAF
TRBV19	TRBJ2-2	ASSFYRAGELF
TRBV7-2	TRBJ1-5	ASRQGPTLNQPQH
TRBV14	TRBJ1-3	ASSQVRRGKISGNTIY